This entry describes one T cell receptor beta chain. Its matching antigen is unknown. One end of the junction fails to match germline, which may point to a read error. This entry comes from a study of molecular identifiers for immune sequencing clone quantification. Preparation methods for the bulk TCR libraries were those previously described, with listed TCR primers. MiXCR, run by TCRdb on the PCR reads, gives a single entry per CDR3 protein. The sample holds over 100,000 distinct CDR3 sequences, 35% seen once. In the sort, naive CD8 T cells were defined as CD8+CD4-CCR7+CD45RA+. Germline V gene sequence: CDR1 MDHEN, CDR2 SYDVKM. This CDR3 is 15 amino acids long. Findings and caveats of the study: Naive cells had under 1% of molecules in clones above 20 RNA copies, effectors over 98%. Spike-in Jurkat TCR RNA from a single cell reportedly registered among about a million naive cells.

The chain joins TRBV28 to TRBJ2-1; 9 bases fit TRBD2. Material: naive CD8+ T cells from blood, with Jurkat cell RNA spiked in. Subset given: FACS-sorted CD8+CD4-CCR7+CD45RA+ naive T cells. The sequence was obtained from a human donor in good health. Some libraries in this study had Jurkat cell RNA spiked in. CDR3 coding DNA: TGTGTCAGCAGTCTCCCTAGCGGGAAGGGGAATGAGCAGTTCTTC. This gives the protein CVSSLPSGKGNEQFF.